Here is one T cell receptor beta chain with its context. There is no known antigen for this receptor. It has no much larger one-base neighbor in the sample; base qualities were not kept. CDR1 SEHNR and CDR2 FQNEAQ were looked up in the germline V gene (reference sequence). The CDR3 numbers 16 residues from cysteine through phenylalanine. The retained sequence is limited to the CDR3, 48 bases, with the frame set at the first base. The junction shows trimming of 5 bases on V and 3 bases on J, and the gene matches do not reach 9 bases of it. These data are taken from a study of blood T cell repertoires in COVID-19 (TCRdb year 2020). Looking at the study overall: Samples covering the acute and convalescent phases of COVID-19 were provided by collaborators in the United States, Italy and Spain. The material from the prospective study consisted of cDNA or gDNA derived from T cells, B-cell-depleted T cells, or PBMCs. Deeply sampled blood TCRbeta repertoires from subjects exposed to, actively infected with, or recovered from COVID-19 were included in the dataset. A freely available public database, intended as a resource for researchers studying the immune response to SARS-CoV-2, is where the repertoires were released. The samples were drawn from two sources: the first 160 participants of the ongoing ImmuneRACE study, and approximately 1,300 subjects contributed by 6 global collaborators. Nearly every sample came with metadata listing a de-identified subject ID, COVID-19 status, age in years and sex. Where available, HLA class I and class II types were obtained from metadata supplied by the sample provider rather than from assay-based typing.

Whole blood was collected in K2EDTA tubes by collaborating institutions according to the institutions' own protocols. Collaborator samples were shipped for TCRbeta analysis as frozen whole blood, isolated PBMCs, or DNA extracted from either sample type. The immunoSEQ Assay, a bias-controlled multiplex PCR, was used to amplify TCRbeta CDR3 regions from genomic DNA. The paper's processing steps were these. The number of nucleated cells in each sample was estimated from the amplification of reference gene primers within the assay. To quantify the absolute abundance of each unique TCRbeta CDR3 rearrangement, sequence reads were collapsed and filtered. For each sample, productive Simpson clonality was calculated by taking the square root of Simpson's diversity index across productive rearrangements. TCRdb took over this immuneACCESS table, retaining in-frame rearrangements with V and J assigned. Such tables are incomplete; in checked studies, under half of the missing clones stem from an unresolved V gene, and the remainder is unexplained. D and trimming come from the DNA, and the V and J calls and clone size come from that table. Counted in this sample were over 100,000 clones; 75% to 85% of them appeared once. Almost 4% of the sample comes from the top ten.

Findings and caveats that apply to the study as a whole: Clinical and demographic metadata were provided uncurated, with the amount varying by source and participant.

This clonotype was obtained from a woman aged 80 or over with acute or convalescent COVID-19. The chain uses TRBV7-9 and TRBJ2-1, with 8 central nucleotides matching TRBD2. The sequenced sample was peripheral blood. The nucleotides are TGTGCCAGCAGCCGCGGGGTAGCGGGGCACTACAATGAGCAGTTCTTC. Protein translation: CASSRGVAGHYNEQFF.